This TCR beta chain comes out of a study of blood T cell repertoires in COVID-19. Across the study: Sources were T cells, B-cell-depleted T cells, or PBMCs; the material itself was cDNA or gDNA.

This clone was seen a few times. Recovered status applied to Cohort 3 donors who had two consecutive negative PCRs. It also applied to those with clearance or with symptom resolution. The junction had 5 bases not matched to a gene; V was cut back by 0 bases and J by 11 bases. This CDR3 comprises 13 residues. CDR1 is SGHRS, CDR2 YFSETQ, per germline. Authors' data handling: Researchers report that nucleated cell counts were estimated from reference gene primer amplification. Sequencing was performed with immunoSEQ multiplex PCR; in TCRdb, only in-frame clones are kept and a portion is missing. Clone size and the V and J calls come from that table; the DNA yielded D and trimming. The sample consists of a few hundred thousand clones, over 75% of them appearing once.

This TCR derives from a man aged 25-45 years who had recovered from COVID-19. The sample was PBMCs or T cells enriched from blood (not recorded which). The chain links TRBV5-1 to TRBJ1-1; the match to TRBD1 covers 9 bases. CDR3 loop: CASSLAGGQGAFF. As DNA, the CDR3 is TGCGCCAGCAGCTTGGCCGGGGGACAGGGCGCTTTCTTT.